The 4 T cell receptor beta chains in this list originate from one sample, sequenced in a study of cytomegalovirus exposure and HLA in healthy donors. Primers for the PCR totalled 60 Vbeta and 13 Jbeta. Libraries were prepared by immunoSEQ multiplex PCR; TCRdb keeps only in-frame clonotypes and omits some of them. The table lists some 120,000 clones, roughly three fifths of them singletons, with 7.5% to 9.5% in the top ten. The specimen was PBMCs. The receptors come from a woman between 40 and 55 years old in good health and CMV-seropositive.

This rearrangement joins TRBV4-2 to TRBJ2-3; 7 nucleotides match TRBD2. Germline CDR1 LGHNA, CDR2 YNFKEQ. The CDR3 totals 15 residues. Losses at the gene ends were 4 bases for V and 1 base for J; bases not matched to a gene: 5. CDR3 residues: CASSPSGLGTDTQYF. The CDR3 DNA reads as TGTGCCAGCAGCCCAAGTGGACTAGGCACAGATACGCAGTATTTT.

V usage is TRBV7-6 and J usage is TRBJ2-7; D is possibly TRBD1 (5 bases). The CDR3 loop spans 12 amino acids. V lost 5 bases and J 2 bases, leaving 7 bases between the germline ends. In germline, CDR1 is SGHVS, CDR2 FNYEAQ. CDR3 bases: TGTGCCAGCAGCCCGACAGCCTACGAGCAGTACTTC. Translation: CASSPTAYEQYF.

The chain joins TRBV7-9 to TRBJ2-1; 14 positions match TRBD2. The V gene's germline CDR1 is SEHNR and CDR2 FQNEAQ (reference sequence). This CDR3 spans 18 amino acids. Trimming cost V 7 bases and J 0 bases; bases outside gene matches: 8. CDR3 nucleotides: TGTGCCAGCACCCGACTAGCGGGAGGGCCGGGCTCCTACAATGAGCAGTTCTTC. It is translated as CASTRLAGGPGSYNEQFF.

This chain links TRBV19 with TRBJ2-7; D perhaps matches TRBD1 (7 bases). Trimming removed 6 bases from V and 2 bases from J, with 11 bases in between. From germline, CDR1 is LNHDA and CDR2 SQIVND (reference sequence). This CDR3 has 13 amino acids. CDR3 loop: CASSAGQTYEQYF. The DNA for the CDR3 is TGTGCCAGTAGCGCGGGACAGACCTACGAGCAGTACTTC.